Reported below is one T cell receptor (beta chain). The data derive from a study of shared clonotypes between healthy human individuals. Trimming took off 5 bases at V and 5 bases at J, with 12 bases between the two ends. The germline V gene has CDR1 MDHEN and CDR2 SYDVKM. CDR3 size: 13 residues. With unsorted samples, genomic DNA was obtained from tens of millions of PBMCs. Samples underwent the assay at deep level. The authors sequenced unsorted PBMC DNA on ten immunoSEQ deep assay plates. Per the authors' pipeline: From ImmunoSEQ came sequences covering only the junction and carrying no quality scores, so filtering differed. Sequencing used immunoSEQ multiplex PCR; TCRdb keeps in-frame clones, though not all of them. V, J and clone size were drawn from that table, and D and trimming were deduced from the DNA. The sample comprises about half a million clones, about 85% of which are singletons, and less than 15% rests with the top ten.

The TCR originated in a woman in her thirties or forties in good health. Some clones in this sample may be carry-over from other donors' samples. The sequenced sample was PBMCs. J is TRBJ1-2 and V is TRBV28; D is undetermined. CDR3 amino acids: CASSPNPDYGYTF. Here the CDR3 DNA reads TGTGCCAGCAGTCCGAACCCGGATTATGGCTACACCTTC.